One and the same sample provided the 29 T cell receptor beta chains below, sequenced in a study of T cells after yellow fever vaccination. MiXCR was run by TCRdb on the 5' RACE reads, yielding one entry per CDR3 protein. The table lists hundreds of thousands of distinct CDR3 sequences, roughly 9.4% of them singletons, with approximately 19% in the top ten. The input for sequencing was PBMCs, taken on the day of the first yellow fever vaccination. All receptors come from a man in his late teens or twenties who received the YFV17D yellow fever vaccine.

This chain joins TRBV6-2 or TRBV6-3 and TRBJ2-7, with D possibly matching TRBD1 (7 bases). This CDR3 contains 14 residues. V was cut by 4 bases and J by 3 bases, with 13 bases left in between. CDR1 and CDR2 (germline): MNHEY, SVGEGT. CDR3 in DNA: TGTGCCAGCAGTTCGCCGGGGGACAGCTACGAGCAGTACGTC. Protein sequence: CASSSPGDSYEQYV.

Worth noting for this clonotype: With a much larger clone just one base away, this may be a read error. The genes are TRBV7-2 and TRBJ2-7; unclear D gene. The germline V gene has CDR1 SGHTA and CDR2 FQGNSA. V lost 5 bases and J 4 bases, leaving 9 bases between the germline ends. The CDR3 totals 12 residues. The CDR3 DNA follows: TGTGCCAGCAGCACATCTAATTACGAGCAGTACTTC. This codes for CASSTSNYEQYF.

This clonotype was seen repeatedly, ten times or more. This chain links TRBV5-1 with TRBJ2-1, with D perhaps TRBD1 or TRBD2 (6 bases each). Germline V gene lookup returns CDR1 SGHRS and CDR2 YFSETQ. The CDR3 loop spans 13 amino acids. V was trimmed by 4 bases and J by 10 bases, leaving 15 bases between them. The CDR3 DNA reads TGCGCCAGCAGCCCGGACAGAGCGGGCGAGCAGTTCTTC. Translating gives CASSPDRAGEQFF.

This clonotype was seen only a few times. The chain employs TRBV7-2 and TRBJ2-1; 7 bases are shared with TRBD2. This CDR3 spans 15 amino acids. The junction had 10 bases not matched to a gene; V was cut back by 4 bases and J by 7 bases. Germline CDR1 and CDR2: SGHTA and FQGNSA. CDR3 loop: CASSSQGGWRNEQFF. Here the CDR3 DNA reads TGTGCCAGCAGCTCCCAGGGAGGGTGGAGAAATGAGCAGTTCTTC.

The CDR3 loop is CSAREAPGGGGNQPQHF. The CDR3 bases are TGCAGTGCTAGAGAGGCCCCCGGGGGTGGAGGCAATCAGCCCCAGCATTTT. This chain joins TRBV20-1 and TRBJ1-5; possibly TRBD1 for D (5 bases). V lost 0 bases and J lost 2, with 17 bases in between. Per the germline V gene, CDR1 is DFQATT and CDR2 is SNEGSKA (reference sequence). This CDR3 comprises 17 residues.

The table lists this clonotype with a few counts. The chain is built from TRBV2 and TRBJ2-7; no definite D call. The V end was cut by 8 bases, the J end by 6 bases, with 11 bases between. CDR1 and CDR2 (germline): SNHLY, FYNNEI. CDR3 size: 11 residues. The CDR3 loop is CASGRSSEQYV. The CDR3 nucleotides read TGTGCCAGCGGTCGTTCATCCGAGCAGTACGTC.

CDR3 residues: CASSYPRSDYNEQFF. The CDR3 DNA follows: TGTGCCAGCAGTTACCCCCGGTCAGATTACAATGAGCAGTTCTTC. V and J are TRBV6-2 or TRBV6-3 and TRBJ2-1; D remains ambiguous. Germline CDR1 is MNHEY and CDR2 is SVGEGT. The V end was cut by 2 bases, the J end by 4 bases, with 12 bases between. The CDR3 has 15 amino acids.

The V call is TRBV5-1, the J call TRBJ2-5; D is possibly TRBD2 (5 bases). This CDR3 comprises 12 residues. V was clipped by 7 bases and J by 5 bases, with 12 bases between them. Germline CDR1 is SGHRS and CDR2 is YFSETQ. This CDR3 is CASWRQQETQYF. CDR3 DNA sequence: TGCGCCAGCTGGAGGCAGCAGGAGACCCAGTACTTC. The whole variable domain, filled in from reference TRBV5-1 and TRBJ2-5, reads KAGVTQTPRYLIKTRGQQVTLSCSPISGHRSVSWYQQTPGQGLQFLFEYFSETQRNKGNFPGRFSGRQFSNSRSEMNVSTLELGDSALYLCASWRQQETQYFGPGTRLLVL.

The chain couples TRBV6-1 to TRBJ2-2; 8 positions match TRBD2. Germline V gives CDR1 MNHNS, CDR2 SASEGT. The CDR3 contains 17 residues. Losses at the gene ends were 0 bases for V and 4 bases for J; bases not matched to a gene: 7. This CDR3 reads CASSEAPGGYGTGELFF. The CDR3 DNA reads TGTGCCAGCAGTGAAGCTCCGGGGGGGTACGGCACCGGGGAGCTGTTTTTT.

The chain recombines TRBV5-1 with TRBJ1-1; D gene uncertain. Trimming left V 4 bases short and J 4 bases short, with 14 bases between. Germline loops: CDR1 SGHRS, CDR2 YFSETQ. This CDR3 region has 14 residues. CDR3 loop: CASSPWAGGTEAFF. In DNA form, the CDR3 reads TGCGCCAGCAGCCCCTGGGCGGGTGGCACTGAAGCTTTCTTT.

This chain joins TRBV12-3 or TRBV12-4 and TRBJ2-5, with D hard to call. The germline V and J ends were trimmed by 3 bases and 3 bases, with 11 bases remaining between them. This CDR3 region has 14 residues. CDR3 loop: CASSFSEYEETQYF. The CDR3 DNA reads TGTGCCAGCAGTTTTTCGGAGTACGAAGAGACCCAGTACTTC.

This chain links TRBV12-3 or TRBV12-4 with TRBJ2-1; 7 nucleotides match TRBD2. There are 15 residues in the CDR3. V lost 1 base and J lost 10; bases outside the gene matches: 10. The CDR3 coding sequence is TGTGCCAGCAGTTTAGGTGGGGTTAACGGGGGGGAGCAGTTCTTC. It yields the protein CASSLGGVNGGEQFF.

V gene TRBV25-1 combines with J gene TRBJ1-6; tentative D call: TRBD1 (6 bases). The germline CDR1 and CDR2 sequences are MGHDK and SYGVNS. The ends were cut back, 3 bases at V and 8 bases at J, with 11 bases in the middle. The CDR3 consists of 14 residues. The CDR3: CASSDYREYSPLHF. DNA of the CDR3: TGTGCCAGCAGTGACTACAGGGAGTATTCACCCCTCCACTTT.

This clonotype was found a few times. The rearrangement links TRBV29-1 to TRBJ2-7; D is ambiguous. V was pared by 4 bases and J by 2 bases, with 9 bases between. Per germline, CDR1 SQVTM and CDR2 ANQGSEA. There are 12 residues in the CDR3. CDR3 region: CSVALSPYEQYF. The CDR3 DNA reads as TGCAGCGTTGCTCTAAGCCCCTACGAGCAGTACTTC.

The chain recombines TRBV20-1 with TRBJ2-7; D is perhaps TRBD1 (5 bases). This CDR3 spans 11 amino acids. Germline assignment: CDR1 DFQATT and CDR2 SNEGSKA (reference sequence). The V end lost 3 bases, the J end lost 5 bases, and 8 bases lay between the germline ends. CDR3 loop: CSARQGNEQYV. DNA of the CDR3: TGCAGTGCTAGGCAGGGAAACGAGCAGTACGTC.

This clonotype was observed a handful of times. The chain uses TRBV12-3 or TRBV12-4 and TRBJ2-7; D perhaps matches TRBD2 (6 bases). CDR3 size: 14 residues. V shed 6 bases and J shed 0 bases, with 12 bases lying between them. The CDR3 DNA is TGTGCCAGCAGGCCGGGACTTTACTCCTACGAGCAGTACTTC. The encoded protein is CASRPGLYSYEQYF.

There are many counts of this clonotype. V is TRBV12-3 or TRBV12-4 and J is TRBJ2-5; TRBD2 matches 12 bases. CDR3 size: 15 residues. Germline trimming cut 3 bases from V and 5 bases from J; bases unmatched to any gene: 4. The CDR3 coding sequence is TGTGCCAGCAGTTTCCCCGGGACTAGCGGGGAGACCCAGTACTTC. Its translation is CASSFPGTSGETQYF.

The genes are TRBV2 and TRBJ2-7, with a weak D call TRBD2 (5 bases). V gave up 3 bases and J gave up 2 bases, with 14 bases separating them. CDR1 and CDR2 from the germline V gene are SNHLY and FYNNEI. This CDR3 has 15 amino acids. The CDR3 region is CASSDRRPLTYEQYV. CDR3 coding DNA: TGTGCCAGCAGTGATCGGAGGCCCCTAACCTACGAGCAGTACGTC.

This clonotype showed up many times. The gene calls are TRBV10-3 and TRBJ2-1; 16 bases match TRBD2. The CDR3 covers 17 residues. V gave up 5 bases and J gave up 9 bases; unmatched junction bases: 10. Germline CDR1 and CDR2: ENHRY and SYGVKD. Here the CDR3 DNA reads TGTGCCATCAGTTTAGGAGGGACTAGCGGGGGGGCTGGTGAGCAGTTCTTC. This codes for CAISLGGTSGGAGEQFF.

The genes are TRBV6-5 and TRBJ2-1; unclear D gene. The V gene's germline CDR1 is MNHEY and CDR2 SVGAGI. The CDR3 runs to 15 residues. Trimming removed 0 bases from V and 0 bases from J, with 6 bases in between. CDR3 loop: CASSYSMSSYNEQFF. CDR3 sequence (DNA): TGTGCCAGCAGTTACTCCATGAGCTCCTACAATGAGCAGTTCTTC.

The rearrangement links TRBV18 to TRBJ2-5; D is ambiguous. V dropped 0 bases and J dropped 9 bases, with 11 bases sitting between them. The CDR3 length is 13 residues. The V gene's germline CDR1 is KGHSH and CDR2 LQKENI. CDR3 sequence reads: CASSPPGIWAQYF. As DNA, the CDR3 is TGTGCCAGCTCACCACCAGGGATATGGGCCCAGTACTTC.

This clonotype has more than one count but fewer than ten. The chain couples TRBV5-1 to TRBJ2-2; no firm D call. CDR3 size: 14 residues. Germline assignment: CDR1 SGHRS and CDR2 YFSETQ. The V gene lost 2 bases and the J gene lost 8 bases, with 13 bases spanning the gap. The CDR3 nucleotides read TGCGCCAGCAGCTTCCTCGAGACCTCAGGGGAGCTGTTTTTT. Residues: CASSFLETSGELFF.

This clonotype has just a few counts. Here the CDR3 DNA reads TGTGCCAGCAGCCTGGGCCATCAGCCCCAGCATTTT. Translation gives CASSLGHQPQHF. The genes are TRBV6-2 or TRBV6-3 and TRBJ1-5, with D unclear. The CDR3 loop spans 12 amino acids. V gave up 6 bases and J gave up 5 bases, with 8 bases separating them. Germline V gives CDR1 MNHEY, CDR2 SVGEGT.

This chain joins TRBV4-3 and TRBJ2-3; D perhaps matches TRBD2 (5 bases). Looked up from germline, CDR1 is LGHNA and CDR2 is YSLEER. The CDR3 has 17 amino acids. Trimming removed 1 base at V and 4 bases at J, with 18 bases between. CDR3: CASSQGALGTWADTQYF. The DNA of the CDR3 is TGCGCCAGCAGCCAAGGGGCACTAGGCACCTGGGCAGATACGCAGTATTTT.

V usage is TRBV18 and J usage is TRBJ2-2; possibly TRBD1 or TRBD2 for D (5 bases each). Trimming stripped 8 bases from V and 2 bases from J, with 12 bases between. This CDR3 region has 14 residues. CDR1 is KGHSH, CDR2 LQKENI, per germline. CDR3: CASQEGLNTGELFF. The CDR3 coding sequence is TGTGCCAGCCAAGAGGGGTTAAACACCGGGGAGCTGTTTTTT.

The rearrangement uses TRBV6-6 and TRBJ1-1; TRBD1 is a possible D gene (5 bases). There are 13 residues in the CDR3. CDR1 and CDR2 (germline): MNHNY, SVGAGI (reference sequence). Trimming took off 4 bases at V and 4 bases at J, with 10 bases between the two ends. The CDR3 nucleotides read TGTGCCAGCAGTTCAGGGAGGGCCACTGAAGCTTTCTTT. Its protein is CASSSGRATEAFF.

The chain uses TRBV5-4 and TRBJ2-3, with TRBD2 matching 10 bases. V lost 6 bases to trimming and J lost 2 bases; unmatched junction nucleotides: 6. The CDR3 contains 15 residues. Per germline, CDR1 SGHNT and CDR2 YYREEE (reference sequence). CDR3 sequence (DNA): TGTGCCAGCAAAACTAGCGGGACCCCCACAGATACGCAGTATTTT. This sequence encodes CASKTSGTPTDTQYF.

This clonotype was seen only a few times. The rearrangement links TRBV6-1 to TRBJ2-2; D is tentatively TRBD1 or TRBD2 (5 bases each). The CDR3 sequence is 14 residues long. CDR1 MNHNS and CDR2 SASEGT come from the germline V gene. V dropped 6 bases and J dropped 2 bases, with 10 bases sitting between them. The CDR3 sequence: CASSLRDNTGELFF. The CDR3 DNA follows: TGTGCCAGCAGCCTCCGGGACAACACCGGGGAGCTGTTTTTT.

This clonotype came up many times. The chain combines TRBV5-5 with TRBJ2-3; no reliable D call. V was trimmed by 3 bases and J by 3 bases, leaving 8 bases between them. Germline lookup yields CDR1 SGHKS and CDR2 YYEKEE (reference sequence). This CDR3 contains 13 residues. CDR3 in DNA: TGTGCCAGCAGCTCCTTCCGGACAGATACGCAGTATTTT. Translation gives CASSSFRTDTQYF.